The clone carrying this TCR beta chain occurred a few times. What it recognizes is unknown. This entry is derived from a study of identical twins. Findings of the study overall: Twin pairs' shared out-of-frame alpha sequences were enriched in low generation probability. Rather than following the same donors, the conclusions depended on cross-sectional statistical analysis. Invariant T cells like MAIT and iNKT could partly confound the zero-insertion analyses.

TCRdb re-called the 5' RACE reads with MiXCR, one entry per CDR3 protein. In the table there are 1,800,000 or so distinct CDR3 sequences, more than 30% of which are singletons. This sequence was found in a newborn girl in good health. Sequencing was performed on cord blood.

The CDR3 protein is CASSAGTDELRAFF. CDR3 coding DNA: TGTGCCAGCAGCGCTGGGACGGACGAACTTAGGGCTTTCTTT. J is TRBJ1-1 and V is TRBV9, with D perhaps matching TRBD1 (5 bases). CDR1 and CDR2 (germline): SGDLS, YYNGEE. Trimming took off 3 bases at V and 11 bases at J, with 20 bases between the two ends. The CDR3 consists of 14 residues.